The text below deals with one T cell receptor beta chain. Clones were read by immunoSEQ multiplex PCR, and TCRdb kept only the in-frame ones, dropping some. The sample consists of roughly 200,000 clones, roughly 91% of them appearing once. The sample comes from a study of blood T cell repertoires in COVID-19. Study in general: Donors in the United States, Italy and Spain gave samples during acute or convalescent COVID-19.

The CDR3 is made up of 16 amino acids. V gave up 1 base and J gave up 6 bases; unmatched junction bases: 11. CDR1 MNHEY and CDR2 SVGAGI come from the germline V gene. The clonotype comes from a man aged 40-50 years with active or convalescent COVID-19. The sequenced sample consisted of peripheral blood. The chain joins TRBV6-5 to TRBJ2-7, with 8 bases that match TRBD2. The CDR3 loop reads CASSYYVGTSFSEQYF. In nucleotides, the CDR3 is TGTGCCAGCAGTTACTACGTTGGGACTAGTTTCTCCGAGCAGTACTTC.